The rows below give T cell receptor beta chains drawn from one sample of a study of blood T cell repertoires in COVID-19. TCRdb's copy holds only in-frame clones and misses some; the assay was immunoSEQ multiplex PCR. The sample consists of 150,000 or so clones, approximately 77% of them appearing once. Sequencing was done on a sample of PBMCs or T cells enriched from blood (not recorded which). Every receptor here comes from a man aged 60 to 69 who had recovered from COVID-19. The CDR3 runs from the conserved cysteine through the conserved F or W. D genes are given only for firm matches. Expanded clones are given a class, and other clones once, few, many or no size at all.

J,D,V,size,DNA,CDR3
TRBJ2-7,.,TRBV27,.,TGTGCCAGCAGTTTATCAGGGGCCTACGAGCAGTACTTC,CASSLSGAYEQYF
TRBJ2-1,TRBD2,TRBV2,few,TGTGCCAGCAGGGCCCGACTAGCTCCCAGCTCCTACAATGAGCAGTTCTTC,CASRARLAPSSYNEQFF
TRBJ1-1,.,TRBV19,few,TGTGCCAGTACAGGGGTACTCACTGAAGCTTTCTTT,CASTGVLTEAFF
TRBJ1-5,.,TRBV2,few,TGTGCCAGCAGGATGGAGGGCAATCAGCCCCAGCATTTT,CASRMEGNQPQHF
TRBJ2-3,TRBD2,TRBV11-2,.,TGTGCCAGCAGCCTCCACCTAGGGCTAGCGGGGCCTAGCACAGATACGCAGTATTTT,CASSLHLGLAGPSTDTQYF
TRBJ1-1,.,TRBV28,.,TGTGCCAGCAGTTTAAGAGGATCCGGGACACCCAACACTGAAGCTTTCTTT,CASSLRGSGTPNTEAFF
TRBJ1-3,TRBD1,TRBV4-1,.,TGCGCCAGCAGCCCGGGACAGGGGTTAGGAAACACCATATATTTT,CASSPGQGLGNTIYF
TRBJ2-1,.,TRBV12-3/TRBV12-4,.,TGTGCCAGCAGCCCTGGAGGGTGGAATGAGCAGTTCTTC,CASSPGGWNEQFF
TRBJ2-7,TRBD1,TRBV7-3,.,TGTGCCAGCAGCTTAAAGGGACAGGGGGCGCGTGGGCAGTACTTC,CASSLKGQGARGQYF
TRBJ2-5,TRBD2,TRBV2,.,TGTGCCAGCAGGGAGCGGGAAGCCCAAGAGACCCAGTACTTC,CASREREAQETQYF
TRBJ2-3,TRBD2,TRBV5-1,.,TGCGCCAGCAGCTTAGCGGGGGGGAGCACAGATACGCAGTATTTT,CASSLAGGSTDTQYF